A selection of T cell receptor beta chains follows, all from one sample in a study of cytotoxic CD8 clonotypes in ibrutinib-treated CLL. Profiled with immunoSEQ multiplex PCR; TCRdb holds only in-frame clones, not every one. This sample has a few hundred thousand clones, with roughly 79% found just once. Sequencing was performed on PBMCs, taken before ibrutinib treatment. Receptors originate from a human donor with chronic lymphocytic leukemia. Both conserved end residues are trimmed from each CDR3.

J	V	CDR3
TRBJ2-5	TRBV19	ASSIPRGRQGWETQY
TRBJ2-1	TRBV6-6	ASSYSLGLASDEQF
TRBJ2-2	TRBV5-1	ASSLSGLAGAITGELF
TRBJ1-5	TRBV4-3	ASSQDSGKNQPQH
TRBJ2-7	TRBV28	ASSSNDAASSYEQY
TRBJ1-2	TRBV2	ASSESQGLFGYT
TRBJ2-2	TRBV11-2	ASLNRVTGELF
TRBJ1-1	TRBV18	ASSPLSVNTEAF
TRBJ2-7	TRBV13	ASSLSGGREQY
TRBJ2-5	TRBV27	ASRTGVTYQETQY
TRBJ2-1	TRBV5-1	ASSLTVDNEQF
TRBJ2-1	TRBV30	AWSVRTSAPKGEQF
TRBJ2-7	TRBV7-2	ASTPDPTYEQY
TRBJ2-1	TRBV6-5	ASTREGSGEQF
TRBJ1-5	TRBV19	ASRAGQGRNQPQH
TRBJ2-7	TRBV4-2	ASSQRWAGGSDEQY
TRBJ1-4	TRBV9	ASSGTGRGEKLF
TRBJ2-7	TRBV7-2	ASSSGLAGGYEQY
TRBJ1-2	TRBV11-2	ASSQQGSEGYT
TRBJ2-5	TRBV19	ASSGQGQETQY
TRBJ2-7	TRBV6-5	ASRGVSYEQY
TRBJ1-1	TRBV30	AWIRRNTEAF
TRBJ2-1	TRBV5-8	ASSNDPGENEQF